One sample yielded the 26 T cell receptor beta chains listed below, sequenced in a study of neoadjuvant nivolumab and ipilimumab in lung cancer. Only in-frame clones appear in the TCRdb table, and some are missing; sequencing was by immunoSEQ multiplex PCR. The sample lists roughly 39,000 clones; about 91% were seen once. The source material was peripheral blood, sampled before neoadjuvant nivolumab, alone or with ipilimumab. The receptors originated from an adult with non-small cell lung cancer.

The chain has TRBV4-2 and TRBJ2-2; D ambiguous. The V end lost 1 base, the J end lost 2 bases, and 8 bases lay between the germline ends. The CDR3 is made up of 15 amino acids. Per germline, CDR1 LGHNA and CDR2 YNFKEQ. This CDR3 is CASSQVLENTGELFF. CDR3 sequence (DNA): TGTGCCAGCAGCCAAGTTTTAGAAAACACCGGGGAGCTGTTTTTT.

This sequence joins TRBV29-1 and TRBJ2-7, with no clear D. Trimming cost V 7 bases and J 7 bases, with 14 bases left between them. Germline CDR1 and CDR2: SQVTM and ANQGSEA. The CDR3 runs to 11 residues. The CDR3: CSAWTDGEQYF. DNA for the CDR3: TGCAGCGCCTGGACGGACGGAGAGCAGTACTTC.

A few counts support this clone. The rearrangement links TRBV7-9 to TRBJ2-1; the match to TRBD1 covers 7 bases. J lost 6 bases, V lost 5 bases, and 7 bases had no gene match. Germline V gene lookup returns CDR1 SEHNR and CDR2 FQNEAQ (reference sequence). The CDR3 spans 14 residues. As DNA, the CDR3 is TGTGCCAGCAGCCGAATACAGGGGAGCAATGAGCAGTTCTTC. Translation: CASSRIQGSNEQFF.

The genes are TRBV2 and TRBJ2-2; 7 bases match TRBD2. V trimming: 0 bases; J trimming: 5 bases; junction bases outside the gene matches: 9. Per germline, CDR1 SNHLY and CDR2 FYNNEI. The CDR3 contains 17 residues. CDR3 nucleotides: TGTGCCAGCAGTGAAGCGGGAGGGCCGGTTCGAACCGGGGAGCTGTTTTTT. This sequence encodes CASSEAGGPVRTGELFF. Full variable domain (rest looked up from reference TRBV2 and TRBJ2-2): EPEVTQTPSHQVTQMGQEVILRCVPISNHLYFYWYRQILGQKVEFLVSFYNNEISEKSEIFDDQFSVERPDGSNFTLKIRSTKLEDSAMYFCASSEAGGPVRTGELFFGEGSRLTVL.

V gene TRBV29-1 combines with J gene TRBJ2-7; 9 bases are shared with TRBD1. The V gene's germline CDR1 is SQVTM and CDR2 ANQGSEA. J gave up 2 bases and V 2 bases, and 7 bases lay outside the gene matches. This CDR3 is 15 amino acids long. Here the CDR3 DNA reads TGCAGCGTTGAACGCGAGACAGGGGGGACCTACGAGCAGTACTTC. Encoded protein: CSVERETGGTYEQYF.

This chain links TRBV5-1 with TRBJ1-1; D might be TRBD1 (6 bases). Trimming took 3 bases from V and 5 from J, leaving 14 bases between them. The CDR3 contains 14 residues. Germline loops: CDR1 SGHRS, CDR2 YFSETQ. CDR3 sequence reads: CASSSTGFLTEAFF. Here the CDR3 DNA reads TGCGCCAGCAGCTCCACAGGGTTTTTAACTGAAGCTTTCTTT.

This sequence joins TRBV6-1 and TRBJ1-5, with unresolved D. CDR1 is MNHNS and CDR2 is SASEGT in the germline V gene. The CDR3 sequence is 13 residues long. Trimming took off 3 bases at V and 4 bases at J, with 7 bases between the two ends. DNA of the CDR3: TGTGCCAGCAGTGATCAGGCGAATCAGCCCCAGCATTTT. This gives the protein CASSDQANQPQHF.

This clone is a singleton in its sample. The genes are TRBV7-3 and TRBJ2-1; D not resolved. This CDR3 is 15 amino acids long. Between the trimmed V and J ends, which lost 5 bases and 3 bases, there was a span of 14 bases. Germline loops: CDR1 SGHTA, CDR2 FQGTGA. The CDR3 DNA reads TGTGCCAGCAGCGCATCTAGATCAGTCTACAATGAGCAGTTCTTC. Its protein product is CASSASRSVYNEQFF.

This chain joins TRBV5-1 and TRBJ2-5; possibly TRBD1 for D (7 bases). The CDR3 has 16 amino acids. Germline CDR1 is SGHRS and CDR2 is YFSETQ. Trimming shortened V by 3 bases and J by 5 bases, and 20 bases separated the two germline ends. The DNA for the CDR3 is TGCGCCAGCAGCTCACAGGGGCGGGGAAGTTTGGAGACCCAGTACTTC. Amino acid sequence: CASSSQGRGSLETQYF.

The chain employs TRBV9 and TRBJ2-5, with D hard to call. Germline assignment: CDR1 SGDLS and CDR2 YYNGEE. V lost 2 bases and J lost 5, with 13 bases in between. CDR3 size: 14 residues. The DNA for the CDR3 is TGTGCCAGCAGCGTCGGGTCCGGGTTTGAGACCCAGTACTTC. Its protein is CASSVGSGFETQYF.

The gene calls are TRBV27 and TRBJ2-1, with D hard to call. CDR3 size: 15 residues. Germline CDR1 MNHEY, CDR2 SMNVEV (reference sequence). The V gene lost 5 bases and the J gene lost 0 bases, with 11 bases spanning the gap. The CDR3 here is CASSPLWGSYNEQFF. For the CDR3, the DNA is TGTGCCAGCAGTCCACTCTGGGGCTCCTACAATGAGCAGTTCTTC.

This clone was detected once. CDR3 nucleotides: TGTGCCAGCAGCGCAGACCCAGGGACAGGGGGTCGCTACGAGCAGTACTTC. This encodes CASSADPGTGGRYEQYF. This chain links TRBV9 with TRBJ2-7; 11 bases line up with TRBD1. The V gene's germline CDR1 is SGDLS and CDR2 YYNGEE. V lost 3 bases and J lost 3; bases outside the gene matches: 11. This CDR3 region has 17 residues.

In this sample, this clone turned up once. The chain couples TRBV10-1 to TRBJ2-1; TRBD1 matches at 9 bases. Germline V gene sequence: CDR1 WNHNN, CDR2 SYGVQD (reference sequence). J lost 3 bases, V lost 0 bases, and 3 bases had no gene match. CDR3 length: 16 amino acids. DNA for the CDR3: TGCGCCAGCAGTGAGTCACAGGGGGCCGACTACAATGAGCAGTTCTTC. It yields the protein CASSESQGADYNEQFF.

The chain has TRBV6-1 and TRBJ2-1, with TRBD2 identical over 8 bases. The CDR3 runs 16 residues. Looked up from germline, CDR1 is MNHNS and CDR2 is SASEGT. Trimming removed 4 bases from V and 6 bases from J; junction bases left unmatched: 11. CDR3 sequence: CASSGRTGGSSNEQFF. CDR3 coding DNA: TGTGCCAGCAGTGGGCGGACGGGAGGGAGTAGCAATGAGCAGTTCTTC.

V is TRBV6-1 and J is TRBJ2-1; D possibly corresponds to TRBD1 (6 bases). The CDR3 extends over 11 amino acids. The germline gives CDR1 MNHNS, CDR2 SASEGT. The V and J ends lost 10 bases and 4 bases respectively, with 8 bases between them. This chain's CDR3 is CATGQYNEQFF. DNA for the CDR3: TGTGCCACTGGACAGTACAATGAGCAGTTCTTC.

CDR3 sequence reads: CASSPRGTSGTGELFF. The DNA for the CDR3 is TGTGCCAGCAGCCCCCGGGGGACTAGCGGGACGGGGGAGCTGTTTTTT. The V and J genes are TRBV11-3 and TRBJ2-2; TRBD2 aligns across 13 bases. The CDR3 is made up of 16 amino acids. Germline trimming cut 5 bases from V and 8 bases from J; bases unmatched to any gene: 8. Germline V CDR1 and CDR2: SGHNT, YENEEA.

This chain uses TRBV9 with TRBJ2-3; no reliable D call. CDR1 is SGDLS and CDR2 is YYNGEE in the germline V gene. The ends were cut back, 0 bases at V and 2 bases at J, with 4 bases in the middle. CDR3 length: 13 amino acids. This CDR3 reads CASSVADTDTQYF. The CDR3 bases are TGTGCCAGCAGCGTAGCGGACACAGATACGCAGTATTTT.

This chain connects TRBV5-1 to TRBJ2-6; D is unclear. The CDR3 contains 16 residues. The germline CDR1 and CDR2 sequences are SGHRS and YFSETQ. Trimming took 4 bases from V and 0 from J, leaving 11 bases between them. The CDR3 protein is CASSVSPSSGANVLTF. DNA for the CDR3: TGCGCCAGCAGCGTATCCCCAAGCTCTGGGGCCAACGTCCTGACTTTC.

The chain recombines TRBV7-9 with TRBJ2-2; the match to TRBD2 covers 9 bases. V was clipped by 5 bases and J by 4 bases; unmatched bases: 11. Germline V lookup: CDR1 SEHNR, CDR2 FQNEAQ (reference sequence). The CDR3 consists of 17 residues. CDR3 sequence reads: CASSLRLAERATGELFF. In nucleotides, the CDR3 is TGTGCCAGCAGCCTTCGACTAGCGGAACGAGCCACCGGGGAGCTGTTTTTT. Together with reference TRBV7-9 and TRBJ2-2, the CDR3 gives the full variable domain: DTGVSQNPRHKITKRGQNVTFRCDPISEHNRLYWYRQTLGQGPEFLTYFQNEAQLEKSRLLSDRFSAERPKGSFSTLEIQRTEQGDSAMYLCASSLRLAERATGELFFGEGSRLTVL.

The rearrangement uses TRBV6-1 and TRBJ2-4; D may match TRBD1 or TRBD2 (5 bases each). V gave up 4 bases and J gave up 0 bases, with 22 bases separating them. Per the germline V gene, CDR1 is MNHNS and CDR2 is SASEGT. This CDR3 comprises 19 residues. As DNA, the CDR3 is TGTGCCAGCAGTGGTTCCGGGGACGGCGAGTCGCTAGCCAAAAACATTCAGTACTTC. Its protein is CASSGSGDGESLAKNIQYF.

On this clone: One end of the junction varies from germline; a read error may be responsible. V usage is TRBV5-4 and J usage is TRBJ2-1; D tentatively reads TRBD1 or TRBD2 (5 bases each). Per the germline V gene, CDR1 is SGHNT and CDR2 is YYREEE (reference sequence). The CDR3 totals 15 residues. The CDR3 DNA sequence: TGTGCCAGCAGGTTGGGACCCCTCTCCTACAATGAGCAGTTCTTC. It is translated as CASRLGPLSYNEQFF.

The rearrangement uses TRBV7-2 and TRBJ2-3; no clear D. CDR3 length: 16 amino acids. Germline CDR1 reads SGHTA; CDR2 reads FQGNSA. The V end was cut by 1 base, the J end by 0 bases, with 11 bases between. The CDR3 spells CASSLGIYTSTDTQYF. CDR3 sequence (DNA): TGTGCCAGCAGCTTAGGTATATACACTAGCACAGATACGCAGTATTTT.

The CDR3 region is CASSIAWPFGGTYEQYF. Here the CDR3 DNA reads TGTGCCAGTAGTATAGCGTGGCCGTTCGGGGGAACCTACGAGCAGTACTTC. This chain joins TRBV19 and TRBJ2-7; D is possibly TRBD2 (6 bases). The CDR3 contains 17 residues. From germline, CDR1 is LNHDA and CDR2 SQIVND (reference sequence). The V end was cut by 1 base, the J end by 2 bases, with 18 bases between. The full variable domain, its missing parts supplied by reference TRBV19 and TRBJ2-7, is DGGITQSPKYLFRKEGQNVTLSCEQNLNHDAMYWYRQDPGQGLRLIYYSQIVNDFQKGDIAEGYSVSREKKESFPLTVTSAQKNPTAFYLCASSIAWPFGGTYEQYFGPGTRLTVT.

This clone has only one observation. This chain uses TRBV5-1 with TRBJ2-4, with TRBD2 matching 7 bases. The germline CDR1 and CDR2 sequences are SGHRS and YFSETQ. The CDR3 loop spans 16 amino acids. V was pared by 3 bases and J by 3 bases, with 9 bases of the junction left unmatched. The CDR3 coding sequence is TGCGCCAGCAGCTACCGCCGGGGGGAAGGCAAAAACATTCAGTACTTC. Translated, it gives CASSYRRGEGKNIQYF.

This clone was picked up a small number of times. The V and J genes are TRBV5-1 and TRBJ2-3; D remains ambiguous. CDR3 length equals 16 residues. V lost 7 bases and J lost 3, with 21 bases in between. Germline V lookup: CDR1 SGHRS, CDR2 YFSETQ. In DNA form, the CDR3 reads TGCGCCAGCCCCTTCGGGTCGAATAGATATACAGATACGCAGTATTTT. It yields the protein CASPFGSNRYTDTQYF.

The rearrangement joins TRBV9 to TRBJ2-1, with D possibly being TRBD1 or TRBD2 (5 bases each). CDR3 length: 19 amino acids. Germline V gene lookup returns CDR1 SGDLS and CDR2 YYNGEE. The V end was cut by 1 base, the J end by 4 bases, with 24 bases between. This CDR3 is CASSVSGLGAGPPYNEQFF. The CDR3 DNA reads TGTGCCAGCAGCGTATCCGGTCTAGGGGCGGGCCCGCCTTACAATGAGCAGTTCTTC.